The 9 T cell receptor beta chains listed next were all sequenced from one sample in a study of shared clonotypes between healthy human individuals. Assay: immunoSEQ multiplex PCR; the TCRdb copy retains only in-frame clones and omits some. This table has around 2.5 million clones, 93% appearing once. The sequencing input was naive CD4+ T cells from PBMCs. Subset given: CD45RA+ positively selected. These receptors all stem from a man aged 18 to 30 in good health. Some clones in this sample may be carry-over from other donors' samples.

This clone has only a few counts. Other DNA sequences of this sample code for an identical CDR3. The chain carries TRBV30 and TRBJ1-5, with D unresolved. Germline assignment: CDR1 GTSNPN and CDR2 SVGIG (reference sequence). The CDR3 is 13 amino acids. V gave up 2 bases and J gave up 2 bases, with 7 bases separating them. The CDR3 reads CAWSFGGNQPQHF. The CDR3, as DNA: TGTGCCTGGAGTTTCGGGGGCAATCAGCCCCAGCATTTT.

The chain carries TRBV5-4 and TRBJ1-5; 8 bases agree with TRBD1. The junction had 10 bases not matched to a gene; V was cut back by 5 bases and J by 6 bases. Germline loops: CDR1 SGHNT, CDR2 YYREEE (reference sequence). The CDR3 extends over 15 amino acids. CDR3 protein: CASSAGRGLSQPQHF. DNA of the CDR3: TGTGCCAGCAGTGCGGGCAGGGGGCTAAGTCAGCCCCAGCATTTT.

This chain connects TRBV5-1 to TRBJ2-3; D uncertain. The length of the CDR3 is 13 residues. Germline CDR1 is SGHRS and CDR2 is YFSETQ. V lost 1 base, J lost 6 bases, and 9 bases lay in between. DNA for the CDR3: TGCGCCAGCAGCTTGAAAGTTTTGGATACGCAGTATTTT. Protein: CASSLKVLDTQYF.

This clone was counted a single time. The chain uses TRBV5-6 and TRBJ1-5; D gene uncertain. Trimming took 4 bases from V and 5 from J, leaving 10 bases between them. The V gene's germline CDR1 is SGHDT and CDR2 YYEEEE. The CDR3 has 13 residues. The CDR3 DNA reads as TGTGCCAGCAGCCGGGGTGACGATCAGCCCCAGCATTTT. This sequence encodes CASSRGDDQPQHF.

In nucleotides, the CDR3 is TGCGCCAGCAGCCGCCTAGCGGGAGAGTTCACAGATACGCAGTATTTT. Translating gives CASSRLAGEFTDTQYF. The V and J genes are TRBV4-1 and TRBJ2-3, with 10 bases that match TRBD2. CDR3 length: 16 amino acids. Germline assignment: CDR1 MGHRA and CDR2 YSYEKL. V lost 4 bases to trimming and J lost 2 bases; unmatched junction nucleotides: 6.

This chain joins TRBV10-3 and TRBJ2-1; 9 bases align to TRBD1. From germline, CDR1 is ENHRY and CDR2 SYGVKD. This CDR3 is built from 14 residues. J lost 9 bases, V lost 5 bases, and 8 bases had no gene match. CDR3 DNA sequence: TGTGCCATCAGTCCAAGGACAGGGGATAGTGAGCAGTTCTTC. It codes for CAISPRTGDSEQFF.

V and J are TRBV5-1 and TRBJ2-3; a weak D match, TRBD1 (6 bases). Looked up from germline, CDR1 is SGHRS and CDR2 is YFSETQ. V lost 5 bases to trimming and J lost 3 bases, with 13 bases between them. CDR3 size: 14 residues. The CDR3: CASSSPTGTDTQYF. The CDR3 nucleotides read TGCGCCAGCAGTTCCCCGACAGGAACAGATACGCAGTATTTT.

This chain joins TRBV6-5 and TRBJ1-1, with D perhaps matching TRBD1 (6 bases). The CDR3 is made up of 14 amino acids. Germline V gene sequence: CDR1 MNHEY, CDR2 SVGAGI. The V gene lost 11 bases and the J gene lost 5 bases, with 21 bases spanning the gap. The CDR3 sequence: CAAARGAAETEAFF. DNA for the CDR3: TGTGCCGCAGCTAGGGGGGCTGCGGAGACTGAAGCTTTCTTT.

The rearrangement uses TRBV30 and TRBJ2-3; TRBD2 might be the D (5 bases). The CDR3 runs 14 residues. Trimming stripped 8 bases from V and 2 bases from J, with 17 bases between. Germline assignment: CDR1 GTSNPN and CDR2 SVGIG (reference sequence). This CDR3 is CALAGLGITDTQYF. The CDR3, as DNA: TGTGCCCTGGCTGGACTTGGGATCACAGATACGCAGTATTTT.